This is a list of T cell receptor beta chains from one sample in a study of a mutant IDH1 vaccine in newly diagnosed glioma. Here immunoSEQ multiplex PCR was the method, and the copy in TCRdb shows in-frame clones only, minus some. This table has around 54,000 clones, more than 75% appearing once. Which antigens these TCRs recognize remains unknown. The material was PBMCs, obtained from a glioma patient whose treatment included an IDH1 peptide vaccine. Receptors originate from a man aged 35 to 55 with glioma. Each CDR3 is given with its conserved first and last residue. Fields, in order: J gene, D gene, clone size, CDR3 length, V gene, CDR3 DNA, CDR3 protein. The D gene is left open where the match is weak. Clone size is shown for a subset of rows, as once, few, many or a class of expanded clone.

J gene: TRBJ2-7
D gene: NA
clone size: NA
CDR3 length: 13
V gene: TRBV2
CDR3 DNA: TGTGCCAGCAGTGAAGTGGTGGGGTACGAGCAGTACTTC
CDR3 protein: CASSEVVGYEQYF

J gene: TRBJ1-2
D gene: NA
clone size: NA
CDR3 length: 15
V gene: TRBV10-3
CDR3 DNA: TGTGCCATCAGTGAGATTGGGGAATCTCTGTATGGCTACACCTTC
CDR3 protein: CAISEIGESLYGYTF

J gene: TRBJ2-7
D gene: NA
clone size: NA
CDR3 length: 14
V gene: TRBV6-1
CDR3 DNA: TGTGCCAGCAGTGAAGGGGGGACCCCCTACGAGCAGTACTTC
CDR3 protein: CASSEGGTPYEQYF

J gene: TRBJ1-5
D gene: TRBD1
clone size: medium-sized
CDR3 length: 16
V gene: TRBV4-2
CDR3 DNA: TGTGCCAGCAGCCCATCATACGGGACAGTCAATCAGCCCCAGCATTTT
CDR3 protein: CASSPSYGTVNQPQHF

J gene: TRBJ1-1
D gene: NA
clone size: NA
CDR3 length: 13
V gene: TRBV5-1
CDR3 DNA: TGCGCCAGCAGCTCACAGGGAAACACTGAAGCTTTCTTT
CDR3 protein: CASSSQGNTEAFF

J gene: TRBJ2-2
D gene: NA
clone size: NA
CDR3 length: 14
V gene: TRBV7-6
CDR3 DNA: TGTGCCAGCAGCTTGAGGACTGACACCGGGGAGCTGTTTTTT
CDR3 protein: CASSLRTDTGELFF

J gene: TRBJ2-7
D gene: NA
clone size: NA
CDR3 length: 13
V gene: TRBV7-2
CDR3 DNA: TGTGCCAGCAGCTTACCCCAGACCTACGAGCAGTACTTC
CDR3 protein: CASSLPQTYEQYF

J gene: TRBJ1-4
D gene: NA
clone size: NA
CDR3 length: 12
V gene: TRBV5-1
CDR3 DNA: TGCGCCAGCAGCTTGGAGTCGGGAAAACTGTTTTTT
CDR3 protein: CASSLESGKLFF

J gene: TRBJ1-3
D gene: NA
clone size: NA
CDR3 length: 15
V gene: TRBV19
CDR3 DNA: TGTGCCAGTAGTAGCGGGGGGGCGCGTGGAAACACCATATATTTT
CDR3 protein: CASSSGGARGNTIYF

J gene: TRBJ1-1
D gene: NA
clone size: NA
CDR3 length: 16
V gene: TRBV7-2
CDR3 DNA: TGTGCCAGCAGCTTAGTGGCTGGTGTCAAGTACACTGAAGCTTTCTTT
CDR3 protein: CASSLVAGVKYTEAFF

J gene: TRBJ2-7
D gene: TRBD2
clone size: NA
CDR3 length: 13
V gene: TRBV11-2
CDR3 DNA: TGTGCCAGCAGGAGCGGGAACTCCTACGAGCAGTACTTC
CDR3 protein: CASRSGNSYEQYF

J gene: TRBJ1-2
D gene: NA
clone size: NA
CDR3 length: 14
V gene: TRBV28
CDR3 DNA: TGTGCCAGCAGTTCCCAAGACAGTCTCTTCGGCTACACCTTC
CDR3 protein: CASSSQDSLFGYTF

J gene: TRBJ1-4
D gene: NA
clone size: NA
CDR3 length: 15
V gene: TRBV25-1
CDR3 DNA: TGTGCCAGCAGTGATTTAAGGGGTGCCGGAGAAAAACTGTTTTTT
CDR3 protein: CASSDLRGAGEKLFF

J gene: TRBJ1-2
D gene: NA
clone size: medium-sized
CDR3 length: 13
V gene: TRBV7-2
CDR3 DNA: TGTGCCAGCAGCTATGACCCCCGCGGAGGCTACACCTTC
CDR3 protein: CASSYDPRGGYTF

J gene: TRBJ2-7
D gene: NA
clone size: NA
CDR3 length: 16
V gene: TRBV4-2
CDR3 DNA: TGTGCCAGCAGCCAAGTTTTCGCGGAAACCGGTAACGAGCAGTACTTC
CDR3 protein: CASSQVFAETGNEQYF